This T cell receptor beta chain was sequenced for a study of blood T cell repertoires in COVID-19. Across the whole study: Sources were T cells, B-cell-depleted T cells, or PBMCs; the material itself was cDNA or gDNA.

This CDR3 comprises 13 residues. Germline values: CDR1 KGHSH, CDR2 LQKENI. Trimming pared 1 base from V and 3 bases from J, leaving 6 bases between. The protocol was immunoSEQ multiplex PCR, while the TCRdb copy is restricted to in-frame clones and leaves out a portion. The data hold about 49,000 clones, with about 76% observed a single time. Seattle patient enrollment occurred during active infection, with longitudinal follow-up thereafter. Sequenced: peripheral blood. The clonotype originates from a woman aged 80 or older with COVID-19, enrolled during active disease. This chain joins TRBV18 and TRBJ1-2; D may be TRBD1 (6 bases). The CDR3: CASSPQGDYGYTF. For the CDR3, the DNA is TGTGCCAGCTCACCACAGGGGGACTATGGCTACACCTTC.